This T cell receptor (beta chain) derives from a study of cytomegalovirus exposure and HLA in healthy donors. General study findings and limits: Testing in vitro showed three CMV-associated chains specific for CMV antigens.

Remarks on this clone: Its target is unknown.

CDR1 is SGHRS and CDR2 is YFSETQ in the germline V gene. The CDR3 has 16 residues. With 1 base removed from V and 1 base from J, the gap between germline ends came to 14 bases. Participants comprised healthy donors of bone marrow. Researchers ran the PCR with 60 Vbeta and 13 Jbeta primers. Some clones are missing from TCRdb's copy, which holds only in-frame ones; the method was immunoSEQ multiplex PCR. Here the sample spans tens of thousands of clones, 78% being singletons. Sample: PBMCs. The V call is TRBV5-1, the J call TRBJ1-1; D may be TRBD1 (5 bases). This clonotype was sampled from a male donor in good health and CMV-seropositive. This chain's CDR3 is CASSLPPQGSNTEAFF. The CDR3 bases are TGCGCCAGCAGCTTGCCCCCTCAGGGTTCGAACACTGAAGCTTTCTTT.